Included here is one T cell receptor (beta chain) sequence, with context. Each participant's cohort was designated according to participant-reported clinical history. This record comes from a study of blood T cell repertoires in COVID-19. V was trimmed by 0 bases and J by 1 base, leaving 6 bases between them. The CDR3 covers 14 residues. The V gene's germline CDR1 is MGHRA and CDR2 YSYEKL. Repertoires were generated with immunoSEQ multiplex PCR, while TCRdb's copy carries only in-frame clones and drops some. The table lists about 360,000 clones, more than 75% of them singletons. This TCR was sampled from a man aged 30 to 45 who had recovered from COVID-19. This chain links TRBV4-1 with TRBJ1-1, with no clear D. Sequencing used PBMCs or T cells enriched from blood (not recorded which). CDR3 nucleotide sequence: TGCGCCAGCAGCCAAGACGTCGGGAACACTGAAGCTTTCTTT. Translating gives CASSQDVGNTEAFF.